The T cell receptor beta chain described here comes from a study of breast tumors, draining lymph nodes, adjacent tissues. This clonotype was observed many times. The antigen remains unidentified. Breast cancer patients provided tissue from their axillary draining lymph nodes. Study-wide findings and caveats: Tumor repertoires ranked between lymph nodes and nontumor tissue in diversity, with V and J gene preferences. Findings are consistent with lymph node origin and intratumoral expansion of most tumor T cells. Data only fit, rather than demonstrated, lymph node origin of most tumor T cells.

TCRdb used MiXCR to reprocess the multiplex PCR reads, holding one entry per CDR3 protein. The sample consists of about 200,000 distinct CDR3 sequences, 31% of them appearing once. Source material: axillary lymph node tissue. The sequence derives from a female donor with breast cancer. Some clones in this sample may be carry-over from other donors' samples.

The CDR3 sequence is CSAPQTIPYGYTF. In DNA, the CDR3 is TGCAGTGCTCCACAGACCATCCCCTATGGCTACACCTTC. This chain joins TRBV20-1 and TRBJ1-2, with no clear D. Germline V gene lookup returns CDR1 DFQATT and CDR2 SNEGSKA (reference sequence). The ends were cut back, 5 bases at V and 4 bases at J, with 14 bases in the middle. The CDR3 is 13 residues long.